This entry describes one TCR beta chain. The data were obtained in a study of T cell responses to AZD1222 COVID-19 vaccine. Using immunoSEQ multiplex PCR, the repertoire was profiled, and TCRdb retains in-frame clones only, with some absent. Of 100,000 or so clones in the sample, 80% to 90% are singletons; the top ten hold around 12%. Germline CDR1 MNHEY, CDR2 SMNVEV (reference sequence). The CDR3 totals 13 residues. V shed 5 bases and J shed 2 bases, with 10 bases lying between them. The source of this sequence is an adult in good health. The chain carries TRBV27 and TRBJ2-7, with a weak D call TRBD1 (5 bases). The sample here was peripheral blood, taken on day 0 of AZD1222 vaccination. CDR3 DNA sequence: TGTGCCAGCAGTCCCAGGGTACCCTACGAGCAGTACTTC. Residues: CASSPRVPYEQYF.